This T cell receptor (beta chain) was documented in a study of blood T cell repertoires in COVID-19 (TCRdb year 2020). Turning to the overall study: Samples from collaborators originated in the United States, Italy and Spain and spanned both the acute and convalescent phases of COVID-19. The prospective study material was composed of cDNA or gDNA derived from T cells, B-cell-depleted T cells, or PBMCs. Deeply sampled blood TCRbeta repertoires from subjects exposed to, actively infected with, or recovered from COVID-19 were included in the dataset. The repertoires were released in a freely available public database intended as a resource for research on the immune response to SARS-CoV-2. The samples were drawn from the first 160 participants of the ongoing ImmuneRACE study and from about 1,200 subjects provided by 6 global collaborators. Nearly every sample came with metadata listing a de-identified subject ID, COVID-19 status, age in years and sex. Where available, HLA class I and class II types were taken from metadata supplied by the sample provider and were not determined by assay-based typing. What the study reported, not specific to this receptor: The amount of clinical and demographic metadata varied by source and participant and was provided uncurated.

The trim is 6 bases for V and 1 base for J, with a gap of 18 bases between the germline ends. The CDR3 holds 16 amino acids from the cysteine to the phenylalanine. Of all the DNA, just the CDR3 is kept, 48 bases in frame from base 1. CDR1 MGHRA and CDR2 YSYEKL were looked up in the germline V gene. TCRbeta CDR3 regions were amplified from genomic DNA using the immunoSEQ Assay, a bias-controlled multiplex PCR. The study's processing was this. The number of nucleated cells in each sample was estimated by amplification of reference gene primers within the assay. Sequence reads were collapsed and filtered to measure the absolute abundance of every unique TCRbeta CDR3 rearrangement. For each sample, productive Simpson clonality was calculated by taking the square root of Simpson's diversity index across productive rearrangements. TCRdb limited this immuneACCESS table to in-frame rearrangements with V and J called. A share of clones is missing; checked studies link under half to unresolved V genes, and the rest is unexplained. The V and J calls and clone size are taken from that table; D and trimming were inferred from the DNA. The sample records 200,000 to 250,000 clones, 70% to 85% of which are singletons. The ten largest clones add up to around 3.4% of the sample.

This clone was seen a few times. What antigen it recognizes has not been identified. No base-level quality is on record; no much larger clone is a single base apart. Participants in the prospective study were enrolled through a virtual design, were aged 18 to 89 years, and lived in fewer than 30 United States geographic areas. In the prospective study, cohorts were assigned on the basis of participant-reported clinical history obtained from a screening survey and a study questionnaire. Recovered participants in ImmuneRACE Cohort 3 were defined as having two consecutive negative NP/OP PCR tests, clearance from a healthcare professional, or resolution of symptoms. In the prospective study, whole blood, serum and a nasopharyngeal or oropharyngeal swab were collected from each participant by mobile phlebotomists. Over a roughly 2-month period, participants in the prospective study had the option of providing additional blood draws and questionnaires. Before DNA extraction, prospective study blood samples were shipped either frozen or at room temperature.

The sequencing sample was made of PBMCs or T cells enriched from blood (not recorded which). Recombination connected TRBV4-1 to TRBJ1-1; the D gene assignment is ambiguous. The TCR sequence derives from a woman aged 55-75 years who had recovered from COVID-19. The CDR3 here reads CASSRQRAQTNTEAFF. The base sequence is TGCGCCAGCAGTCGGCAGAGGGCACAAACGAACACTGAAGCTTTCTTT.